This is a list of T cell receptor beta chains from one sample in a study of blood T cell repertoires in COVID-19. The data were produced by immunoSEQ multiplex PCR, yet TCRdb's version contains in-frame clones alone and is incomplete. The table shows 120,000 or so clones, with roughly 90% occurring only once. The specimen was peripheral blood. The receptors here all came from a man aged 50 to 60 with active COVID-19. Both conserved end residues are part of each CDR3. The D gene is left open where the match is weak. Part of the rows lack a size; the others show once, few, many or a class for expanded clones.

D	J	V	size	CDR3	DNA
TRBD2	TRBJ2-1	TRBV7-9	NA	CASSFMGLALRNEQFF	TGTGCCAGCAGCTTTATGGGACTAGCATTACGGAATGAGCAGTTCTTC
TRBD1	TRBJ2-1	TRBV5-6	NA	CASSLWGQGGDEQFF	TGTGCCAGCAGTCTTTGGGGACAGGGAGGGGATGAGCAGTTCTTC
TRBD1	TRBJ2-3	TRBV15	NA	CATSSIRDRGRDTQYF	TGTGCCACCAGCAGTATCCGGGACAGGGGGCGAGATACGCAGTATTTT
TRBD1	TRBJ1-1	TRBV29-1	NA	CSVERDRVTLLDTEAFF	TGCAGCGTTGAACGGGACAGGGTAACTTTGTTGGACACTGAAGCTTTCTTT
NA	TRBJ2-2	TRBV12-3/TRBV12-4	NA	CASSSTGELFF	TGTGCCAGCAGTTCTACCGGGGAGCTGTTTTTT
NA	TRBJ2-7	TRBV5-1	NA	CASSLEARGWYEQYF	TGCGCCAGCAGCTTGGAGGCCAGGGGCTGGTACGAGCAGTACTTC
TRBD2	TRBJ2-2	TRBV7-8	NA	CASSLKLAANTGELFF	TGTGCCAGCAGCTTAAAACTAGCGGCAAACACCGGGGAGCTGTTTTTT
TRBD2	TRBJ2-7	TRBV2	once	CASSDPSGGSYEQYF	TGTGCCAGCAGTGACCCTAGCGGGGGTTCCTACGAGCAGTACTTC
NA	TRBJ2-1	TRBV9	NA	CASSTHTGTEQFF	TGTGCCAGCAGCACCCATACAGGGACTGAGCAGTTCTTC
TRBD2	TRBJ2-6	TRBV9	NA	CASSPSEAGVNGANVLTF	TGTGCCAGCAGCCCATCGGAGGCGGGGGTTAATGGGGCCAACGTCCTGACTTTC
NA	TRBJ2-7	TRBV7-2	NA	CASSLGAAASSYEQYF	TGTGCCAGCAGCTTAGGGGCAGCGGCCAGCTCCTACGAGCAGTACTTC
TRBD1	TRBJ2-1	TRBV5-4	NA	CASSFDRGGEQFF	TGTGCCAGCAGCTTTGACAGGGGTGGTGAGCAGTTCTTC
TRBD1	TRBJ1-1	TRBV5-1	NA	CASSEGQGYTEAFF	TGCGCCAGCAGCGAGGGACAGGGGTATACTGAAGCTTTCTTT
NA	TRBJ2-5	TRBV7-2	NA	CASSQGGQETQYF	TGTGCCAGCTCTCAGGGAGGTCAAGAGACCCAGTACTTC
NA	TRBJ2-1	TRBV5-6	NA	CASSPYSGRIYNEQFF	TGTGCCAGCAGCCCCTATAGCGGTCGTATTTACAATGAGCAGTTCTTC
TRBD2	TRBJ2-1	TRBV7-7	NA	CASSNGERGYNEQFF	TGTGCCAGCAGCAATGGGGAGCGGGGATACAATGAGCAGTTCTTC
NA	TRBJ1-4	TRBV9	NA	CASSFGGINEKLFF	TGTGCCAGCAGCTTCGGGGGTATTAATGAAAAACTGTTTTTT
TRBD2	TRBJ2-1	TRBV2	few	CASSEARASGRFSYNEQFF	TGTGCCAGCAGTGAAGCAAGGGCTAGCGGGAGATTCTCCTACAATGAGCAGTTCTTC
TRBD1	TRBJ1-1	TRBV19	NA	CASKRTGDLTEAFF	TGTGCCAGTAAACGGACAGGGGATCTCACTGAAGCTTTCTTT
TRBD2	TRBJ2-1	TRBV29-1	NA	CSVVRLALSYNEQFF	TGCAGCGTTGTTCGACTAGCCTTGTCCTACAATGAGCAGTTCTTC
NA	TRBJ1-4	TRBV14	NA	CASSQDWGSGLFF	TGTGCCAGCAGCCAAGATTGGGGATCGGGGCTGTTTTTT
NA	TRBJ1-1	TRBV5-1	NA	CASSLGSGSNEAFF	TGCGCCAGCAGCTTGGGTTCCGGGTCTAACGAAGCTTTCTTT
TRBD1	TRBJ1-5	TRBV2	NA	CASSELGDRDLNQPQHF	TGTGCCAGCAGTGAACTCGGGGACAGGGACCTCAATCAGCCCCAGCATTTT
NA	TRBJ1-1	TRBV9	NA	CASSGVTGSEAFF	TGTGCCAGCAGCGGGGTTACAGGGAGTGAAGCTTTCTTT
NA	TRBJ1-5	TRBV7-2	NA	CASSSSVGLNQPQHF	TGTGCCAGCAGCTCGAGTGTGGGGCTTAATCAGCCCCAGCATTTT
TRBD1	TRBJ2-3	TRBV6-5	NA	CASSETGSFGTQYF	TGTGCCAGTTCGGAGACAGGGTCGTTCGGTACGCAGTATTTT
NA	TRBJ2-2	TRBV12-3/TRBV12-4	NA	CASSRRNTGELFF	TGTGCCAGCTCTAGGAGAAACACCGGGGAGCTGTTTTTT
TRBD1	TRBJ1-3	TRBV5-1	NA	CASSLRSRDSSGNTIYF	TGCGCCAGCAGCTTGAGATCGCGGGACAGCTCTGGAAACACCATATATTTT
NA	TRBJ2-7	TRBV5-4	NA	CASSLVGAGRNEQYF	TGTGCCAGCAGCTTGGTTGGGGCAGGTCGCAACGAGCAGTACTTC
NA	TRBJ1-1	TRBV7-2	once	CASSLASGDTEAFF	TGTGCCAGCAGCTTAGCGTCAGGGGACACTGAAGCTTTCTTT
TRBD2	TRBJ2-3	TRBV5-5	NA	CASSFGTSGSTDTQYF	TGTGCCAGCAGCTTCGGGACTAGCGGTAGCACAGATACGCAGTATTTT
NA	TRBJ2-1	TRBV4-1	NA	CASSQTAGTVNNEQFF	TGCGCCAGCAGCCAAACAGCCGGGACTGTTAACAATGAGCAGTTCTTC
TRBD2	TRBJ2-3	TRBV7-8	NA	CASSLLAVPQTSTDTQYF	TGTGCCAGCAGCTTACTAGCGGTACCACAAACTAGCACAGATACGCAGTATTTT
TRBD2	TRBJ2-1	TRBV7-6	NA	CASSLASGSGYEQFF	TGTGCCAGCAGCTTAGCTAGCGGGAGCGGCTATGAGCAGTTCTTC
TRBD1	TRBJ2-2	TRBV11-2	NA	CASSTRQGQNTGELFF	TGTGCCAGCAGCACTAGACAGGGGCAGAACACCGGGGAGCTGTTTTTT
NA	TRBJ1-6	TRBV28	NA	CASSLLGQGGWGNSPLHF	TGTGCCAGCAGTTTACTCGGGCAGGGCGGATGGGGAAATTCACCCCTCCACTTT
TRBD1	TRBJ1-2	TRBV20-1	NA	CSAITGGGYTF	TGCAGTGCTATCACAGGGGGAGGCTACACCTTC
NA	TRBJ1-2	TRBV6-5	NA	CASSYSGGAAYGYTF	TGTGCCAGCAGTTACTCGGGCGGGGCCGCCTATGGCTACACCTTC
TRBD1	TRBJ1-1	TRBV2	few	CASSQGENTEAFF	TGTGCCAGCAGCCAGGGGGAGAACACTGAAGCTTTCTTT
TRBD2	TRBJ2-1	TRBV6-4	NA	CASRVTAGGYNEQFF	TGTGCCAGCAGGGTGACAGCGGGAGGGTACAATGAGCAGTTCTTC
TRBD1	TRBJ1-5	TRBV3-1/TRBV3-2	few	CASSPTGGDQPQHF	TGTGCCAGCAGCCCCACAGGGGGCGACCAGCCCCAGCATTTT
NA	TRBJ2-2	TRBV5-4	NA	CASSLYRVTNTGELFF	TGTGCCAGCAGCTTATATCGAGTTACGAACACCGGGGAGCTGTTTTTT
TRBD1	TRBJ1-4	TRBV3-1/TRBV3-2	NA	CASSLGQGREKLFF	TGTGCCAGCAGCCTCGGACAGGGTCGGGAAAAACTGTTTTTT
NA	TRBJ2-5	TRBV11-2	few	CASSLLGRGAAKTQYF	TGTGCCAGCAGCTTACTAGGACGGGGGGCCGCAAAGACCCAGTACTTC
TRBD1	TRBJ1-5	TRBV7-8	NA	CASSLHTGGEGQPQHF	TGTGCCAGCAGCTTACACACAGGGGGCGAAGGTCAGCCCCAGCATTTT
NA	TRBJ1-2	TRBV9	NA	CASTTGLGSYGYTF	TGTGCCAGCACCACCGGGCTCGGGAGCTATGGCTACACCTTC
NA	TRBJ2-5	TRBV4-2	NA	CASSQGGGQETQYF	TGTGCCAGCAGCCAAGGTGGGGGGCAAGAGACCCAGTACTTC